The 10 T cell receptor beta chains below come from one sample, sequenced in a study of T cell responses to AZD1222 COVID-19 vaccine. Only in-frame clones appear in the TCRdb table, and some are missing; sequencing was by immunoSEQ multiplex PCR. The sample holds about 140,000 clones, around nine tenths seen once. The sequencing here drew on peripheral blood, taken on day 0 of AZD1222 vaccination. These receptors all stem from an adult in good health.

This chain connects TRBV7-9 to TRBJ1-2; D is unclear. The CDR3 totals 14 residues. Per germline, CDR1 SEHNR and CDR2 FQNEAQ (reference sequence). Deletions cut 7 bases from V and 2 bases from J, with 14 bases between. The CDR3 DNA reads TGTGCCAGCACCATCGGAGGGTTAAACTATGGCTACACCTTC. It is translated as CASTIGGLNYGYTF.

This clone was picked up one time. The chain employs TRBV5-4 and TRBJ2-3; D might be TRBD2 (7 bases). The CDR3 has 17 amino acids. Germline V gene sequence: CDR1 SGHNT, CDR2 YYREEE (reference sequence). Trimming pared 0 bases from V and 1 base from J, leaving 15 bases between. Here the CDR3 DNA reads TGTGCCAGCAGCTTGGCGGGGGCGGGAGCGGGCACAGATACGCAGTATTTT. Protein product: CASSLAGAGAGTDTQYF.

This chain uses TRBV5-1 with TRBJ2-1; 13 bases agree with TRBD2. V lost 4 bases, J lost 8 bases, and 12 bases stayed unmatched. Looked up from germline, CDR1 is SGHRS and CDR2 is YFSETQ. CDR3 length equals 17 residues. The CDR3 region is CASSLGYLLAGGHEQFF. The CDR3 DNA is TGCGCCAGCAGCCTGGGGTATCTACTAGCGGGAGGGCATGAGCAGTTCTTC.

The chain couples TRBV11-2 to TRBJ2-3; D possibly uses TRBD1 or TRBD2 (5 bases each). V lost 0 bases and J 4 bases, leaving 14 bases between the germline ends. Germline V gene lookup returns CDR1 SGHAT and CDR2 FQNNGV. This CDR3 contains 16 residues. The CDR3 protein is CASSLEQAARADTQYF. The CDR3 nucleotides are TGTGCCAGCAGCTTAGAACAGGCGGCGAGGGCAGATACGCAGTATTTT.

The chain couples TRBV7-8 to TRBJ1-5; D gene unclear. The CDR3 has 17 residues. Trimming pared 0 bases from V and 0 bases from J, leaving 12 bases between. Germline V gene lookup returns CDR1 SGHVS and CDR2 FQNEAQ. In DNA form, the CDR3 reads TGTGCCAGCAGCTTAGCGCAGATGGGCTATAGCAATCAGCCCCAGCATTTT. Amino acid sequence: CASSLAQMGYSNQPQHF. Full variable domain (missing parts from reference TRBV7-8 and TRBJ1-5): GAGVSQSPRYKVAKRGQDVALRCDPISGHVSLFWYQQALGQGPEFLTYFQNEAQLDKSGLPSDRFFAERPEGSVSTLKIQRTQQEDSAVYLCASSLAQMGYSNQPQHFGDGTRLSIL.

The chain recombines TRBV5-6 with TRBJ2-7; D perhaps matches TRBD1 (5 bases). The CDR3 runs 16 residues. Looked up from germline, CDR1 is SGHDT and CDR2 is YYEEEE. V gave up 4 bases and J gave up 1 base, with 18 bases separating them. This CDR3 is CASSSAGLPRSYEQYF. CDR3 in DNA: TGTGCCAGCAGCAGCGCAGGGCTACCACGGTCCTACGAGCAGTACTTC.

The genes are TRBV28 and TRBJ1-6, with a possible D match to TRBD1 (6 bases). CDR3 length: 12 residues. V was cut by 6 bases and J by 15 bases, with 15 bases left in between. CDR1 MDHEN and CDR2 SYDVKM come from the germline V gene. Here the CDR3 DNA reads TGTGCCAGCAGCCGAGGGGGATTGCTCCTCCACTTT. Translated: CASSRGGLLLHF.

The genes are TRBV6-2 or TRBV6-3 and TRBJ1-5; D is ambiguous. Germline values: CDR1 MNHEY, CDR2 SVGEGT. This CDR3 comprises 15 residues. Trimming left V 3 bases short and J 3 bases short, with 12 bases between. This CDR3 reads CASSYLAGYNQPQHF. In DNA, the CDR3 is TGTGCCAGCAGTTATTTGGCGGGTTACAATCAGCCCCAGCATTTT.

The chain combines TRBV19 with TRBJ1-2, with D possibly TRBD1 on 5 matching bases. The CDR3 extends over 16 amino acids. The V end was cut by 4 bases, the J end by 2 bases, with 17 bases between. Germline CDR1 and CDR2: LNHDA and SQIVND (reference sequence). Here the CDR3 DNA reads TGTGCCAGTAGTAACCACGGCCGGGGCCTAAACTATGGCTACACCTTC. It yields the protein CASSNHGRGLNYGYTF.

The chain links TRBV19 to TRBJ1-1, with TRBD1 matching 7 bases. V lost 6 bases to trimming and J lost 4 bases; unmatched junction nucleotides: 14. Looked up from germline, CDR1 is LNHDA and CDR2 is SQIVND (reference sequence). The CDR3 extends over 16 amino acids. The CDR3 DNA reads TGTGCCAGTAGCTATTCTTGGACAGGTCGAGTCACTGAAGCTTTCTTT. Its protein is CASSYSWTGRVTEAFF. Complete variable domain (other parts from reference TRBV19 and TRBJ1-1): DGGITQSPKYLFRKEGQNVTLSCEQNLNHDAMYWYRQDPGQGLRLIYYSQIVNDFQKGDIAEGYSVSREKKESFPLTVTSAQKNPTAFYLCASSYSWTGRVTEAFFGQGTRLTVV.